One sample yielded the 14 T cell receptor beta chains listed below, sequenced in a study of blood T cell repertoires in COVID-19. TCRdb's copy holds only in-frame clones and misses some; the assay was immunoSEQ multiplex PCR. Found here are about 200,000 clones, 88% of them singletons; the top ten hold approximately 4.5%. The sequenced sample consisted of peripheral blood. These receptors all come from a human donor in a cohort sampled during active COVID-19.

This chain connects TRBV5-6 to TRBJ2-1; 7 bases line up with TRBD1. This CDR3 contains 15 residues. Germline CDR1 SGHDT, CDR2 YYEEEE. V gave up 3 bases and J gave up 2 bases; unmatched junction bases: 5. The CDR3 is CASSYTGEPYNEQFF. In DNA, the CDR3 is TGTGCCAGCAGCTATACAGGGGAACCCTACAATGAGCAGTTCTTC.

DNA of the CDR3: TGTGCCAGCTCACGTGCTAGCGGGGGGGCTTCCAACGAGCAGTACTTC. Residues: CASSRASGGASNEQYF. V usage is TRBV18 and J usage is TRBJ2-7, with 12 bases that match TRBD2. Germline lookup yields CDR1 KGHSH and CDR2 LQKENI. With V trimmed by 4 bases and J by 5 bases, 9 bases remained unmatched. This CDR3 region has 16 residues.

This clone was observed once. This chain connects TRBV11-1 to TRBJ2-1, with 11 positions matching TRBD2. The CDR3 loop spans 15 amino acids. The germline V gene has CDR1 SGHAT and CDR2 FQDESV (reference sequence). Unmatched junction bases numbered 6, after V lost 3 bases and J lost 8 bases. The CDR3 DNA follows: TGTGCCAGCAGCTTGGTACTAGCGGGAGCGGATGAGCAGTTCTTC. Its translation: CASSLVLAGADEQFF.

V and J are TRBV2 and TRBJ2-7, with TRBD1 identical over 9 bases. The junction had 11 bases not matched to a gene; V was cut back by 5 bases and J by 0 bases. Germline V gene data show CDR1 as SNHLY and CDR2 as FYNNEI. CDR3 length: 17 residues. The CDR3: CASSPALGQGRSYEQYF. In DNA, the CDR3 is TGTGCCAGCAGTCCAGCATTGGGACAGGGCCGCTCCTACGAGCAGTACTTC. The entire variable domain, with the rest obtained from reference TRBV2 and TRBJ2-7, is as follows: EPEVTQTPSHQVTQMGQEVILRCVPISNHLYFYWYRQILGQKVEFLVSFYNNEISEKSEIFDDQFSVERPDGSNFTLKIRSTKLEDSAMYFCASSPALGQGRSYEQYFGPGTRLTVT.

This sequence joins TRBV3-1 (or the pseudogene TRBV3-2) and TRBJ2-4, with 8 positions matching TRBD1. This CDR3 is built from 15 residues. Germline loops: CDR1 LGHDT, CDR2 YNNKEL (reference sequence). The ends lost 4 bases at V and 4 bases at J; junction bases unmatched: 6. The CDR3 bases are TGTGCCAGCAGCCTCTTTGGGACAGGAAAAAACATTCAGTACTTC. It is translated as CASSLFGTGKNIQYF.

This chain joins TRBV4-2 and TRBJ1-1; maybe TRBD1 (6 bases). The germline CDR1 and CDR2 sequences are LGHNA and YNFKEQ. The germline V and J ends were trimmed by 1 base and 3 bases, with 18 bases remaining between them. The CDR3 covers 17 residues. CDR3 sequence reads: CASSQAGSGAGDTEAFF. CDR3 DNA sequence: TGTGCCAGCAGCCAAGCTGGGTCAGGGGCGGGGGACACTGAAGCTTTCTTT.

This chain links TRBV11-2 with TRBJ2-1; D gene ambiguous. The CDR3 sequence is 15 residues long. Looked up from germline, CDR1 is SGHAT and CDR2 is FQNNGV. V was trimmed by 5 bases and J by 4 bases, leaving 15 bases between them. The CDR3 sequence is CASSRSRGGYNEQFF. As DNA, the CDR3 is TGTGCCAGCAGCCGTTCCCGCGGCGGTTACAATGAGCAGTTCTTC.

This chain joins TRBV7-9 and TRBJ1-4; the D gene is possibly TRBD1 (6 bases). V lost 2 bases and J 7 bases, leaving 20 bases between the germline ends. CDR3 size: 17 residues. Per the germline V gene, CDR1 is SEHNR and CDR2 is FQNEAQ (reference sequence). The CDR3 sequence is CASSLSGDTFVGEKLFF. CDR3 nucleotides: TGTGCCAGCAGCTTATCCGGGGACACGTTCGTTGGTGAAAAACTGTTTTTT.

V and J are TRBV29-1 and TRBJ2-7; the D is unclear. V was cut by 2 bases and J by 2 bases, with 7 bases left in between. The CDR3 covers 12 residues. Germline CDR1 reads SQVTM; CDR2 reads ANQGSEA. The CDR3 DNA is TGCAGCGTTGAAATCACAACCTACGAGCAGTACTTC. Amino acid sequence: CSVEITTYEQYF.

This clone turned up a few times. The V gene is TRBV19, the J gene TRBJ2-6, with TRBD1 as a possible D gene (6 bases). The CDR3 loop spans 18 amino acids. V shed 4 bases and J shed 0 bases, with 16 bases lying between them. Germline-derived CDR1 and CDR2 are LNHDA and SQIVND (reference sequence). CDR3 DNA sequence: TGTGCCAGTAGTAGTGGACAGACCCCGATCTCTGGGGCCAACGTCCTGACTTTC. Amino acid sequence: CASSSGQTPISGANVLTF.

The chain carries TRBV9 and TRBJ1-3; the match to TRBD1 covers 7 bases. CDR3 length equals 15 residues. Germline V gene lookup returns CDR1 SGDLS and CDR2 YYNGEE. V shed 3 bases and J 4 bases; nucleotides not matched to a gene: 7. CDR3 DNA sequence: TGTGCCAGCAGCGCACAGGGGCTGAAAGGAAACACCATATATTTT. This translates into CASSAQGLKGNTIYF.

V is TRBV6-2 or TRBV6-3 and J is TRBJ2-7; D not resolved. The ends were cut back, 6 bases at V and 2 bases at J, with 14 bases in the middle. CDR3 length: 14 residues. From germline, CDR1 is MNHEY and CDR2 SVGEGT. For the CDR3, the DNA is TGTGCCAGCAGCTCCCCTCCCCAGGCCTACGAGCAGTACTTC. It is translated as CASSSPPQAYEQYF.

The chain couples TRBV7-2 to TRBJ2-5; TRBD1 is a possible D gene (5 bases). Germline V lookup: CDR1 SGHTA, CDR2 FQGNSA. This CDR3 region has 13 residues. V gave up 2 bases and J gave up 2 bases, with 6 bases separating them. The CDR3 DNA follows: TGTGCCAGCAGCTTAAACAGGCAAGAGACCCAGTACTTC. It translates to CASSLNRQETQYF.

This chain links TRBV29-1 with TRBJ1-1; D remains unclear. Germline CDR1 reads SQVTM; CDR2 reads ANQGSEA. The CDR3 is made up of 13 amino acids. Between the trimmed V and J ends, which lost 4 bases and 0 bases, there was a span of 9 bases. CDR3 amino acids: CSVAQTLNTEAFF. CDR3 bases: TGCAGCGTTGCACAGACCTTGAACACTGAAGCTTTCTTT.